This passage covers 18 T cell receptor beta chains from one sample sequenced in a study of cytomegalovirus exposure and HLA in healthy donors (dated by TCRdb to the late 2010s). Library preparation employed the immunoSEQ multiplex PCR assay. A mixture of 60 forward primers for TCR Vbeta segments and 13 reverse primers for TCR Jbeta segments was used in the multiplex PCR. TCRdb's version of the immuneACCESS table is confined to in-frame rearrangements and falls short of the full clone set. An unresolved V gene accounts for under half of the shortfall where checked; the remainder is of unknown origin. The sample data list 100,000 to 150,000 clones, and 75% to 85% of these were observed just once. Of the sample, 1% falls within the top ten clones. The sample taken for sequencing was PBMCs. The receptors derive from a middle-aged man in good health and CMV-seronegative.

With regard to this clone: Sequence at one end of the junction differs from germline and may be a read error. This specimen includes other DNA sequences encoding the same CDR3. V usage is TRBV30 and J usage is TRBJ2-1; D is perhaps TRBD1 (6 bases). Germline CDR1 GTSNPN, CDR2 SVGIG (reference sequence). CDR3 size: 12 residues. This CDR3 is CAWRQDYNEQFF. The DNA of the CDR3 is TGCGCCTGGAGACAGGACTACAATGAGCAGTTCTTC.

The J gene is TRBJ2-2, the V gene TRBV30; possibly TRBD2 for D (5 bases). Germline loops: CDR1 GTSNPN, CDR2 SVGIG (reference sequence). The CDR3 totals 14 residues. Trimming pared 2 bases from V and 4 bases from J, leaving 11 bases between. CDR3 sequence (DNA): TGTGCCTGGAGTACGGGAAAAGGCACCGGGGAGCTGTTTTTT. The encoded protein is CAWSTGKGTGELFF.

As to this clone: Other nucleotide sequences from this sample produce the same CDR3. This chain uses TRBV19 with TRBJ1-1; possibly TRBD1 for D (6 bases). CDR1 and CDR2 (germline): LNHDA, SQIVND (reference sequence). The CDR3 has 15 residues. V was pared by 1 base and J by 1 base, with 10 bases between. This CDR3 reads CASSIAGGRNTEAFF. The CDR3 DNA reads as TGTGCCAGTAGTATAGCGGGGGGCCGGAACACTGAAGCTTTCTTT. The complete variable domain, with remaining parts taken from reference TRBV19 and TRBJ1-1, reads DGGITQSPKYLFRKEGQNVTLSCEQNLNHDAMYWYRQDPGQGLRLIYYSQIVNDFQKGDIAEGYSVSREKKESFPLTVTSAQKNPTAFYLCASSIAGGRNTEAFFGQGTRLTVV.

This chain's CDR3 is CATSRGQDTSTDTQYF. CDR3 bases: TGTGCCACCAGCAGAGGGCAGGACACTAGCACAGATACGCAGTATTTT. The rearrangement joins TRBV15 to TRBJ2-3; possible D gene TRBD1, 5 bases. The CDR3 spans 16 residues. The germline CDR1 and CDR2 sequences are LNHNV and YYDKDF (reference sequence). Trimming took 1 base from V and 0 from J, leaving 11 bases between them.

This clone was observed a handful of times. The chain links TRBV25-1 to TRBJ2-2; possibly TRBD1 for D (7 bases). Between the trimmed V and J ends, which lost 4 bases and 5 bases, there was a span of 14 bases. CDR3 length equals 15 residues. Germline V gene lookup returns CDR1 MGHDK and CDR2 SYGVNS. CDR3 coding DNA: TGTGCCAGCAGTGCAACACAGGGGAGGACCGGGGAGCTGTTTTTT. This encodes CASSATQGRTGELFF.

The CDR3 spells CASSPGQGGAYTEAFF. CDR3 nucleotides: TGTGCCAGCAGCCCCGGTCAGGGGGGAGCGTACACTGAAGCTTTCTTT. J is TRBJ1-1 and V is TRBV7-6; 7 nucleotides line up with TRBD1. V trimming: 5 bases; J trimming: 3 bases; junction bases outside the gene matches: 12. The CDR3 runs to 16 residues. Germline V gives CDR1 SGHVS, CDR2 FNYEAQ.

This clone came up a few times. The chain couples TRBV5-1 to TRBJ2-7; 11 bases agree with TRBD1. Germline V gene data show CDR1 as SGHRS and CDR2 as YFSETQ. V dropped 0 bases and J dropped 6; count of bases not matched to a gene: 11. The CDR3 runs to 17 residues. CDR3 sequence: CASSLGVGLGQGGEQYF. The DNA of the CDR3 is TGCGCCAGCAGCTTGGGTGTGGGCTTGGGACAGGGGGGCGAGCAGTACTTC.

This chain links TRBV28 with TRBJ1-2, with 11 bases identical to TRBD1. The CDR3 consists of 18 residues. The trim removed 7 bases at V and 3 bases at J, leaving 16 bases unmatched. The germline V gene has CDR1 MDHEN and CDR2 SYDVKM. The CDR3 DNA is TGTGCCAGCACGAGAGGTCCCCCGGGACAGGGGGGGGACTATGGCTACACCTTC. Its translation: CASTRGPPGQGGDYGYTF.

This clone has just a few counts. This chain connects TRBV6-4 to TRBJ2-2, with TRBD1 identical over 7 bases. J gave up 3 bases and V 6 bases, and 1 base lay outside the gene matches. There are 13 residues in the CDR3. Germline loops: CDR1 MRHNA, CDR2 SNTAGT. CDR3 nucleotide sequence: TGTGCCAGCAGAACAGGGGACACCGGGGAGCTGTTTTTT. Translating gives CASRTGDTGELFF.

The chain links TRBV29-1 to TRBJ2-5; TRBD2 agrees at 9 bases. This CDR3 is 13 amino acids long. V lost 4 bases and J lost 5; bases outside the gene matches: 5. Germline values: CDR1 SQVTM, CDR2 ANQGSEA. The CDR3 region is CSVVSGSGETQYF. CDR3 DNA: TGCAGCGTTGTTAGCGGGAGCGGGGAGACCCAGTACTTC.

The chain carries TRBV14 and TRBJ2-1; no definite D call. Germline assignment: CDR1 SGHDN and CDR2 FVKESK. Trimming removed 1 base at V and 9 bases at J, with 13 bases between. The CDR3 is 14 residues long. The CDR3 here is CASSQVEKGGEQFF. CDR3 sequence (DNA): TGTGCCAGCAGCCAAGTTGAGAAAGGCGGTGAGCAGTTCTTC.

This clone turned up a few times. This chain links TRBV10-3 with TRBJ2-7; the D gene is possibly TRBD2 (5 bases). The CDR3 length is 12 residues. V was cut by 6 bases and J by 4 bases, with 10 bases left in between. The V gene's germline CDR1 is ENHRY and CDR2 SYGVKD. This CDR3 reads CAISGRGYEQYF. The CDR3 nucleotides read TGTGCCATCAGCGGCCGGGGTTACGAGCAGTACTTC.

The chain joins TRBV2 to TRBJ1-2, with 9 bases aligning to TRBD1. The trim removed 8 bases at V and 0 bases at J, leaving 13 bases unmatched. The length of the CDR3 is 17 residues. Germline V CDR1 and CDR2: SNHLY, FYNNEI. CDR3 residues: CASWGGVRDRANYGYTF. CDR3 DNA: TGTGCCAGCTGGGGGGGGGTCCGGGACAGGGCTAACTATGGCTACACCTTC.

The genes are TRBV27 and TRBJ1-2, with TRBD1 identical over 9 bases. Germline CDR1 and CDR2: MNHEY and SMNVEV (reference sequence). The CDR3 has 15 residues. Germline trimming cut 6 bases from V and 6 bases from J; bases unmatched to any gene: 11. CDR3 sequence: CASRQPGQGMNGYTF. CDR3 bases: TGTGCCAGCAGACAACCGGGACAGGGAATGAATGGCTACACCTTC.

This sequence joins TRBV27 and TRBJ2-6; 8 bases agree with TRBD1. Unmatched junction bases numbered 11, after V lost 4 bases and J lost 3 bases. This CDR3 has 18 amino acids. Germline CDR1 reads MNHEY; CDR2 reads SMNVEV (reference sequence). The CDR3, as DNA: TGTGCCAGCAGTTACACCGGGACAGGAGGGTTTGGGGCCAACGTCCTGACTTTC. This sequence encodes CASSYTGTGGFGANVLTF.

The V and J genes are TRBV6-5 and TRBJ2-7, with 10 positions matching TRBD1. The ends lost 6 bases at V and 2 bases at J; junction bases unmatched: 4. CDR1 and CDR2 (germline): MNHEY, SVGAGI. The CDR3 spans 14 residues. CDR3 bases: TGTGCCAGCAGACGGGACAGGGGACCCTACGAGCAGTACTTC. Protein product: CASRRDRGPYEQYF.

The rearrangement joins TRBV2 to TRBJ2-1; D not resolved. Trimming stripped 4 bases from V and 6 bases from J, with 13 bases between. Germline-derived CDR1 and CDR2 are SNHLY and FYNNEI. CDR3 length equals 14 residues. The CDR3 loop reads CASSGLFTGNEQFF. The CDR3 coding sequence is TGTGCCAGCAGTGGACTGTTTACCGGCAATGAGCAGTTCTTC. Drawing the rest from reference TRBV2 and TRBJ2-1, the complete variable domain is EPEVTQTPSHQVTQMGQEVILRCVPISNHLYFYWYRQILGQKVEFLVSFYNNEISEKSEIFDDQFSVERPDGSNFTLKIRSTKLEDSAMYFCASSGLFTGNEQFFGPGTRLTVL.

This chain connects TRBV2 to TRBJ2-1, with 8 positions matching TRBD2. V lost 4 bases and J lost 7; bases outside the gene matches: 6. There are 14 residues in the CDR3. CDR1 is SNHLY, CDR2 FYNNEI, per germline. CDR3 sequence: CASSVTSGDNEQFF. The DNA for the CDR3 is TGTGCCAGCAGTGTTACTAGCGGAGATAATGAGCAGTTCTTC.